This is a list of T cell receptor beta chains from one sample in a study of shared clonotypes between healthy human individuals. Measured with immunoSEQ multiplex PCR; TCRdb has only the in-frame clones, and not every one. Altogether millions of clones are present, just over 90% being singletons, with the ten largest covering over 0.12%. What was sequenced was naive CD4+ T cells sorted from blood. These receptors came from a man aged 18 to 29 in good health. CDR3s include the opening cysteine and the closing phenylalanine or tryptophan.

j_call v_call cdr3_aa
TRBJ1-5 TRBV5-1 CASSLEGQQPQHF
TRBJ2-5 TRBV4-3 CASSQDWRSLTGETQYF
TRBJ1-6 TRBV30 CAWSRSKASYNSPLHF
TRBJ2-2 TRBV29-1 CSAGTGGPTGELFF
TRBJ2-3 TRBV19 CASSMGYPSTDTQYF
TRBJ2-3 TRBV11-2 CASSLRAGDTQYF
TRBJ2-3 TRBV2 CASSEALLLAGYTDTQYF
TRBJ2-2 TRBV6-6 CASSHTGGGTGELFF
TRBJ2-7 TRBV30 CAWSVGSGESGEQYF
TRBJ1-1 TRBV6-1 CASSAGQGDTEAFF